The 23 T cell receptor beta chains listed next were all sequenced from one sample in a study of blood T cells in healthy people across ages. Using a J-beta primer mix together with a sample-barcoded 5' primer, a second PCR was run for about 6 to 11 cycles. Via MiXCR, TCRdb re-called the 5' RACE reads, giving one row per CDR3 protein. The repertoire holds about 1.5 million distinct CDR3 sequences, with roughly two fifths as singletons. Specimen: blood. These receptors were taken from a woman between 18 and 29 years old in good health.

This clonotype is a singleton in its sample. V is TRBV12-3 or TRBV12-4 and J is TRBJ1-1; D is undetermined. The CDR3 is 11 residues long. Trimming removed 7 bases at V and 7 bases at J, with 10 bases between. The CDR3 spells CASIYEGEAFF. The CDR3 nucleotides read TGTGCCAGCATCTACGAGGGTGAAGCTTTCTTT.

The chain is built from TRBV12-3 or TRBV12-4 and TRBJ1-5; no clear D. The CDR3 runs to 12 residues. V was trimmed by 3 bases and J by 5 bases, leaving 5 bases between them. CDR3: CASSFDHQPQHF. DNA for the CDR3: TGTGCCAGCAGTTTTGATCATCAGCCCCAGCATTTT.

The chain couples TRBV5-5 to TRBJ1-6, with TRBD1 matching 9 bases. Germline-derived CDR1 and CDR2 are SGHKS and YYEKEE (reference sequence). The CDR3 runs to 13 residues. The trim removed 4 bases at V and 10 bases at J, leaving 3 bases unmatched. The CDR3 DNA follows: TGTGCCAGCAGCACACAGGGGGCATCACCCCTCCACTTT. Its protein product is CASSTQGASPLHF.

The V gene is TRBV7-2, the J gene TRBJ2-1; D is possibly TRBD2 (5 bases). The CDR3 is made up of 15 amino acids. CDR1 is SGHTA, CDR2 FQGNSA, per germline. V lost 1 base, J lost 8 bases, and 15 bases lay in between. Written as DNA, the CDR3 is TGTGCCAGCAGCTTAGGGGTCTGGGGAGCTGATGAGCAGTTCTTC. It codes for CASSLGVWGADEQFF.

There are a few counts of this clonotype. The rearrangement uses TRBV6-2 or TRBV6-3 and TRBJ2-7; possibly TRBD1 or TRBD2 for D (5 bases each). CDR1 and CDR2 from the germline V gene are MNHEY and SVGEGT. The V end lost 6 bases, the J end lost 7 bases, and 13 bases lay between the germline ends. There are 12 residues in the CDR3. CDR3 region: CASSGTIWEQYF. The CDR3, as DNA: TGTGCCAGCAGCGGGACCATCTGGGAGCAGTACTTC.

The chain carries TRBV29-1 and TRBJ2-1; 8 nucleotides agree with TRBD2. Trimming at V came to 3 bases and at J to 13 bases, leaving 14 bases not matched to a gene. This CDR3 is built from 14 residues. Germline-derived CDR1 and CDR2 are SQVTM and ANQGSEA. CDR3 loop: CSVDGGGYNECQFF. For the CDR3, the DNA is TGCAGCGTTGACGGCGGGGGGTACAATGAGTGTCAGTTCTTC.

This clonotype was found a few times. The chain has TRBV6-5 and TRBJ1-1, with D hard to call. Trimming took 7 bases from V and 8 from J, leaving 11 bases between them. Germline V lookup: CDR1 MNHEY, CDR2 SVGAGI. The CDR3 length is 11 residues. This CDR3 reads CASTTGREAFF. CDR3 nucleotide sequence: TGTGCCAGCACCACGGGGAGGGAAGCTTTCTTT.

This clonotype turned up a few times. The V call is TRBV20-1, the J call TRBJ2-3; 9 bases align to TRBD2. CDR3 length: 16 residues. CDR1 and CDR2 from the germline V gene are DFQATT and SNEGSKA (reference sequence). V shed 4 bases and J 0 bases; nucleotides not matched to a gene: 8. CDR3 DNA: TGCAGTGCTACCGGCTGGACTAGCGCTAGCACAGATACGCAGTATTTT. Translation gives CSATGWTSASTDTQYF.

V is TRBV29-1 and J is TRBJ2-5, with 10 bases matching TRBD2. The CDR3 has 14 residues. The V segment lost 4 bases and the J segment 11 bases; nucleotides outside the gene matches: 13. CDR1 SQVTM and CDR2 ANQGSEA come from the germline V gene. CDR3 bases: TGCAGCGTTGTTGCCCTAGCGGGAGCAAGTGAGCAGTACTTC. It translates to CSVVALAGASEQYF.

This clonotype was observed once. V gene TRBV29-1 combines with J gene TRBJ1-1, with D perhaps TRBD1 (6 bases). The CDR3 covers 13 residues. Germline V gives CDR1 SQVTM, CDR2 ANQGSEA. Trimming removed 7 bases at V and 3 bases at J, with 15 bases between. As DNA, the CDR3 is TGCAGCGCCGAAGGGGGGCGATACACTGAAGCTTTCTTT. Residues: CSAEGGRYTEAFF.

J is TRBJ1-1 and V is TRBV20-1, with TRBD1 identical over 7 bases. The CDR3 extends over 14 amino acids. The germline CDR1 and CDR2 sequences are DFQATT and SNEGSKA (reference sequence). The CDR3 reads CSAFRGALNTEAFF. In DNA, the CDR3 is TGCAGCGCGTTCAGGGGGGCTTTAAACACTGAAGCTTTCTTT.

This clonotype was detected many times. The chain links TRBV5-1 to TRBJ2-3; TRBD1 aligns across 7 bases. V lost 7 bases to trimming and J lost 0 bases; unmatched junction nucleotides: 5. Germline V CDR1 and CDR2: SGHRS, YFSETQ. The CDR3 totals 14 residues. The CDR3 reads CASLRGQSTDTQYF. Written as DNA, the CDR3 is TGCGCCAGCCTACGGGGACAGAGCACAGATACGCAGTATTTT.

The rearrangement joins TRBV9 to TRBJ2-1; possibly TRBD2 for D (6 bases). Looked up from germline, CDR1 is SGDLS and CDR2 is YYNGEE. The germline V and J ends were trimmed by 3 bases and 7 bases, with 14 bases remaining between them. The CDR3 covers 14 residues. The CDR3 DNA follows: TGTGCCAGCAGCGGAGGAGCGGGCGTAAATGAGCAGTTCTTC. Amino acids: CASSGGAGVNEQFF.

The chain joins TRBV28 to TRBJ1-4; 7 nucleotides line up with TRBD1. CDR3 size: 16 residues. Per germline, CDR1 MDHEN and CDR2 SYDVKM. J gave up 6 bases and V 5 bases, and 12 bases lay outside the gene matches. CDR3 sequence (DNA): TGTGCCAGCAGTCCCACAGGGGATGGGGGGTATGAAAAACTGTTTTTT. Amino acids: CASSPTGDGGYEKLFF.

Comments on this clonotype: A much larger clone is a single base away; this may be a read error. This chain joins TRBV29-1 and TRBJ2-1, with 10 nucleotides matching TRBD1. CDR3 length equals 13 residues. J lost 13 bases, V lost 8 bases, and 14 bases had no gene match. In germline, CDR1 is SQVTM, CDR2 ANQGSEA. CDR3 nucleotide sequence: TGCAGCTCAGAAAGGACAGGGGGGGAGACCCAGTTCTTC. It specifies CSSERTGGETQFF.

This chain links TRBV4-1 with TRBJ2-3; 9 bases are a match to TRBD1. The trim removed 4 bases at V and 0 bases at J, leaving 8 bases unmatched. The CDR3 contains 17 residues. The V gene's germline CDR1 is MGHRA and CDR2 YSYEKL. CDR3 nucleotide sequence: TGCGCCAGCAGCCCCCGGGACAGGGTGGTTAGCACAGATACGCAGTATTTT. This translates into CASSPRDRVVSTDTQYF.

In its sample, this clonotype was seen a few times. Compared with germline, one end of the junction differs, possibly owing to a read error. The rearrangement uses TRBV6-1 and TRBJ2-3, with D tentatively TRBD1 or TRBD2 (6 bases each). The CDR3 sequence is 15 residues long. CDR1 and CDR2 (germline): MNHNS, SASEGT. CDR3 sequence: CASTPTGGRTDKQYF. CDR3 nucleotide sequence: TGTGCCAGCACCCCGACCGGGGGAAGGACAGATAAGCAGTATTTT.

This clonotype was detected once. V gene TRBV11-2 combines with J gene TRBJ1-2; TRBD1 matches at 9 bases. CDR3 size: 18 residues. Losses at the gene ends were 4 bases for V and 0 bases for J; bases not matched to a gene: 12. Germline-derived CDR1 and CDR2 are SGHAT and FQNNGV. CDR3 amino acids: CASSSIRDRVAANYGYTF. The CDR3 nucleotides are TGTGCCAGCAGCTCGATCCGGGACAGGGTAGCGGCTAACTATGGCTACACCTTC.

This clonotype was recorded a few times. The CDR3 protein is CASSLSGGIPEQFF. In nucleotides, the CDR3 is TGTGCCAGCAGCTTAAGCGGGGGGATTCCGGAGCAGTTCTTC. The chain links TRBV7-9 to TRBJ2-1, with TRBD2 matching over 9 bases. The CDR3 is 14 amino acids. Germline-derived CDR1 and CDR2 are SEHNR and FQNEAQ (reference sequence). V lost 2 bases and J lost 10; bases outside the gene matches: 6.

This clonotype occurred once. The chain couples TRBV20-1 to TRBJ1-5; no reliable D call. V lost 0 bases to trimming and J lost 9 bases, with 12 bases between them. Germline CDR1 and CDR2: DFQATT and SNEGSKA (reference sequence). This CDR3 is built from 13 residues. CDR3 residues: CSAREGGGRPQHF. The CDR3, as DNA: TGCAGTGCTAGAGAAGGCGGTGGGCGGCCCCAGCATTTT.

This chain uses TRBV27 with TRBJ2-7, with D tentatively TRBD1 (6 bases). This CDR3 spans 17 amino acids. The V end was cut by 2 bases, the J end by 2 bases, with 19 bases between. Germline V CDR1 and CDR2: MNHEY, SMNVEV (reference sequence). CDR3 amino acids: CASSLKPQGPGAYEQYF. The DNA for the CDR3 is TGTGCCAGCAGTTTAAAGCCACAGGGCCCTGGGGCCTACGAGCAGTACTTC.

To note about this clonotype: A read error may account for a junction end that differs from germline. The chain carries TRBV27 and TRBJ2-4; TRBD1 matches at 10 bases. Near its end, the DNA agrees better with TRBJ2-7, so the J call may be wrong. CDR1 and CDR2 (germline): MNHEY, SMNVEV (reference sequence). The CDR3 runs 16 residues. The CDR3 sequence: CTSRKGGQGETYEQYF. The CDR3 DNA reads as TGTACCAGCAGAAAAGGTGGACAGGGGGAGACCTACGAGCAGTACTTC.

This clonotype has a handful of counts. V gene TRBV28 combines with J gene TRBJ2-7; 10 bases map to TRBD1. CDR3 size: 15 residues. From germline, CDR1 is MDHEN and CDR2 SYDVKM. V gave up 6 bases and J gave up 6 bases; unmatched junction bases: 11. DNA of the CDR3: TGTGCCAGCAGCCTCTTCAGACAGGGGGCATTCGAGCAGTACTTC. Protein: CASSLFRQGAFEQYF.